The 20 T cell receptor beta chains presented below share a single source sample, sequenced in a study of a mutant IDH1 vaccine in newly diagnosed glioma. Time point in this sample: week 47, end of study. In every dose of vaccine, 300 ug of mutant IDH1 20-mer peptide was given alongside topical imiquimod. The repertoire was sequenced with immunoSEQ multiplex PCR; TCRdb's copy has only in-frame clones and lacks some. The data show more than 30,000 clones, 80% to 85% seen once. What these receptors recognize is not known. This material consisted of PBMCs, taken from a glioma patient whose treatment included an IDH1 peptide vaccine. These receptors all stem from a man aged 25 to 40 with glioma.

The rearrangement joins TRBV7-8 to TRBJ2-1; 9 bases fit TRBD1. Germline V CDR1 and CDR2: SGHVS, FQNEAQ. The J segment lost 1 base and the V segment lost 5 bases, leaving 6 bases of the junction unmatched. The CDR3 is 16 amino acids. CDR3 bases: TGTGCCAGCAGCGTAAGACAGGGGGGATCCTACAATGAGCAGTTCTTC. Encoded protein: CASSVRQGGSYNEQFF.

The CDR3 loop reads CASSSHNRVGEQYF. The CDR3 bases are TGTGCCAGCAGCTCCCACAACAGGGTTGGCGAGCAGTACTTC. The V call is TRBV7-9, the J call TRBJ2-7, with a possible D match to TRBD1 (6 bases). Trimming shortened V by 4 bases and J by 6 bases, and 16 bases separated the two germline ends. The CDR3 consists of 14 residues. Germline V lookup: CDR1 SEHNR, CDR2 FQNEAQ (reference sequence).

The CDR3 loop is CASSQFLGLAFF. The CDR3 nucleotides are TGTGCCAGCAGCCAATTTTTGGGGTTGGCTTTCTTT. The chain recombines TRBV16 with TRBJ1-1; no reliable D call. The germline V and J ends were trimmed by 1 base and 11 bases, with 11 bases remaining between them. Germline lookup yields CDR1 KGHSY and CDR2 FQNENV. The CDR3 totals 12 residues.

The rearrangement uses TRBV27 and TRBJ1-1; 7 bases fit TRBD1. The junction had 8 bases not matched to a gene; V was cut back by 6 bases and J by 4 bases. Germline CDR1 MNHEY, CDR2 SMNVEV (reference sequence). The CDR3 extends over 14 amino acids. The CDR3 DNA reads TGTGCCAGCAGCCCGACAGGGCGGGTCACTGAAGCTTTCTTT. It translates to CASSPTGRVTEAFF.

The chain couples TRBV5-1 to TRBJ2-3; D not certain. There are 14 residues in the CDR3. Germline V gene sequence: CDR1 SGHRS, CDR2 YFSETQ. V gave up 1 base and J gave up 6 bases, with 12 bases separating them. The CDR3 DNA reads TGCGCCAGCAGCTTGACGGTTTTCGAGGATACGCAGTATTTT. It encodes CASSLTVFEDTQYF.

The V gene is TRBV29-1, the J gene TRBJ1-2, with D hard to call. Germline V lookup: CDR1 SQVTM, CDR2 ANQGSEA. V was trimmed by 4 bases and J by 3 bases, leaving 9 bases between them. This CDR3 is 12 amino acids long. The CDR3 is CSVGPVDYGYTF. Here the CDR3 DNA reads TGCAGCGTTGGGCCGGTGGACTATGGCTACACCTTC.

This chain connects TRBV9 to TRBJ1-1, with a tentative D call TRBD1 (5 bases). V gave up 4 bases and J gave up 5 bases, with 18 bases separating them. Germline V gene lookup returns CDR1 SGDLS and CDR2 YYNGEE. CDR3 length equals 15 residues. CDR3 sequence reads: CASSSSDGEGTEAFF. In DNA, the CDR3 is TGTGCCAGCAGCTCTTCGGACGGAGAGGGGACTGAAGCTTTCTTT.

The chain employs TRBV4-3 and TRBJ2-1; D is unresolved. The CDR3 contains 14 residues. V was pared by 4 bases and J by 3 bases, with 10 bases between. Germline CDR1 LGHNA, CDR2 YSLEER. CDR3 region: CASSLQDGYNEQFF. The CDR3 nucleotides read TGCGCCAGCAGCCTGCAGGACGGCTACAATGAGCAGTTCTTC.

This clone came up a few times. The CDR3 DNA reads as TGCGCCAGCAGCCAAGTTAAGGGGGCAACGTATGGCTACACCTTC. This codes for CASSQVKGATYGYTF. The V gene is TRBV4-1, the J gene TRBJ1-2, with 7 bases aligning to TRBD1. Germline V gene lookup returns CDR1 MGHRA and CDR2 YSYEKL. The CDR3 extends over 15 amino acids. The trim removed 1 base at V and 5 bases at J, leaving 7 bases unmatched.

This chain uses TRBV19 with TRBJ2-5; no definite D call. Trimming removed 3 bases from V and 0 bases from J, with 8 bases in between. This CDR3 is 14 amino acids long. Germline V gene lookup returns CDR1 LNHDA and CDR2 SQIVND (reference sequence). CDR3 nucleotides: TGTGCCAGTAGTATTTCAGTGAACCAAGAGACCCAGTACTTC. Its translation is CASSISVNQETQYF.

The chain carries TRBV4-3 and TRBJ2-3; the D gene is possibly TRBD2 (6 bases). V lost 0 bases, J lost 0 bases, and 19 bases lay in between. This CDR3 is built from 19 residues. Germline V gene data show CDR1 as LGHNA and CDR2 as YSLEER. In nucleotides, the CDR3 is TGCGCCAGCAGCCAAGATATACGCGGGGTGGTGTATAGCACAGATACGCAGTATTTT. Its protein product is CASSQDIRGVVYSTDTQYF.

V is TRBV7-9 and J is TRBJ2-7, with TRBD1 matching over 9 bases. The CDR3 runs to 15 residues. The germline V gene encodes CDR1 SEHNR and CDR2 FQNEAQ (reference sequence). Trimming removed 4 bases from V and 0 bases from J; junction bases left unmatched: 4. The CDR3 region is CASSSGQGSSYEQYF. The DNA of the CDR3 is TGTGCCAGCAGCTCGGGACAGGGCAGCTCCTACGAGCAGTACTTC.

The gene calls are TRBV20-1 and TRBJ1-2, with D hard to call. Germline-derived CDR1 and CDR2 are DFQATT and SNEGSKA (reference sequence). This CDR3 is 11 amino acids long. V lost 3 bases to trimming and J lost 1 base, with 3 bases between them. Here the CDR3 DNA reads TGCAGTGCTAGTGATAACTATGGCTACACCTTC. This encodes CSASDNYGYTF.

This sequence joins TRBV7-9 and TRBJ1-5; D perhaps matches TRBD1 (6 bases). The ends were cut back, 5 bases at V and 4 bases at J, with 18 bases in the middle. The CDR3 length is 16 residues. Germline loops: CDR1 SEHNR, CDR2 FQNEAQ (reference sequence). The CDR3 sequence is CASSPPSGGRNQPQHF. In nucleotides, the CDR3 is TGTGCCAGCAGCCCTCCCTCTGGGGGGCGAAATCAGCCCCAGCATTTT.

This chain uses TRBV5-6 with TRBJ2-7; TRBD2 aligns across 7 bases. The J segment lost 8 bases and the V segment lost 4 bases, leaving 9 bases of the junction unmatched. This CDR3 has 13 amino acids. The V gene's germline CDR1 is SGHDT and CDR2 YYEEEE. CDR3 sequence reads: CASSLGSGTKQYF. The CDR3 DNA is TGTGCCAGCAGCCTGGGATCTGGGACTAAGCAGTACTTC.

The chain is built from TRBV5-6 and TRBJ2-1, with TRBD2 identical over 10 bases. Germline values: CDR1 SGHDT, CDR2 YYEEEE. This CDR3 comprises 19 residues. V dropped 3 bases and J dropped 1; count of bases not matched to a gene: 13. DNA for the CDR3: TGTGCCAGCAGCTCAGGGCCAGTAACTAGCGGGAATTCCTACAATGAGCAGTTCTTC. Residues: CASSSGPVTSGNSYNEQFF.

The chain employs TRBV20-1 and TRBJ2-7; no clear D gene. The V gene's germline CDR1 is DFQATT and CDR2 SNEGSKA (reference sequence). The CDR3 is made up of 11 amino acids. With 4 bases removed from V and 1 base from J, the gap between germline ends came to 5 bases. CDR3 in DNA: TGCAGTGCTATGGGGTCCTACGAGCAGTACTTC. It encodes CSAMGSYEQYF.

V gene TRBV28 combines with J gene TRBJ1-4; D is uncertain. The CDR3 spans 11 residues. Germline V gives CDR1 MDHEN, CDR2 SYDVKM. Here the CDR3 DNA reads TGTGGTCAGATCTGGGGTGAAAAACTGTTTTTT. Translated, it gives CGQIWGEKLFF.

The chain carries TRBV27 and TRBJ2-7, with D unresolved. The CDR3 contains 13 residues. The germline V gene encodes CDR1 MNHEY and CDR2 SMNVEV (reference sequence). V shed 5 bases and J shed 6 bases, with 14 bases lying between them. In nucleotides, the CDR3 is TGTGCCAGCAGTCTTACGAGAGGCGGCGAGCAGTACTTC. Its translation is CASSLTRGGEQYF.

V and J are TRBV2 and TRBJ2-1; perhaps TRBD1 as D (6 bases). Trimming removed 7 bases at V and 5 bases at J, with 12 bases between. From germline, CDR1 is SNHLY and CDR2 FYNNEI. This CDR3 has 13 amino acids. The DNA for the CDR3 is TGTGCCAGCACCTTAGGACAGAACAATGAGCAGTTCTTC. Translation gives CASTLGQNNEQFF.